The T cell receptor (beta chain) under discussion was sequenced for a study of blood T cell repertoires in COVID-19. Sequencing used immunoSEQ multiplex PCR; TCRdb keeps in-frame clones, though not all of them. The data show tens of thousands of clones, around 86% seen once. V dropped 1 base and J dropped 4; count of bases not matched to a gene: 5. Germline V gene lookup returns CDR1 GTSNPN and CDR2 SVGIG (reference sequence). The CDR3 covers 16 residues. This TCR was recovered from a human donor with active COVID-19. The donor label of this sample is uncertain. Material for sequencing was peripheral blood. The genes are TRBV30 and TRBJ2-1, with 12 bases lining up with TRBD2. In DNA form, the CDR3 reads TGTGCCTGGAGTGCGGGACTAGCGGGCCTATACAATGAGCAGTTCTTC. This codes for CAWSAGLAGLYNEQFF. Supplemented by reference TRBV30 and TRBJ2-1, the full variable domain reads SQTIHQWPATLVQPVGSPLSLECTVEGTSNPNLYWYRQAAGRGLQLLFYSVGIGQISSEVPQNLSASRPQDRQFILSSKKLLLSDSGFYLCAWSAGLAGLYNEQFFGPGTRLTVL.